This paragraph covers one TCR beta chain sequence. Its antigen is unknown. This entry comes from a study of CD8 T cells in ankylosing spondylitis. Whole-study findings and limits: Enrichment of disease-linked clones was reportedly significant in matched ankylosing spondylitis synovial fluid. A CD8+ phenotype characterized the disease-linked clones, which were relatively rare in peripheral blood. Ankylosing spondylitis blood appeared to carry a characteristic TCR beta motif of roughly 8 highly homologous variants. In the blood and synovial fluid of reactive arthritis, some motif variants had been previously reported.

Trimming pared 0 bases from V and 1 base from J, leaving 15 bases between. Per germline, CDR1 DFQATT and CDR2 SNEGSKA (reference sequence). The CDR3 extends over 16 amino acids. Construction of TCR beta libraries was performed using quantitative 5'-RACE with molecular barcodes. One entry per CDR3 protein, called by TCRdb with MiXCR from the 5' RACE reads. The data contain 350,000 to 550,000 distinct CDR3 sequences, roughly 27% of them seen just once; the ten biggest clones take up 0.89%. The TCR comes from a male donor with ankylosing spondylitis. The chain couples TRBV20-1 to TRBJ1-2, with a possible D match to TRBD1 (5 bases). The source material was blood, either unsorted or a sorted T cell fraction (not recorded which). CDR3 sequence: CSARDTGDSNNYGYTF. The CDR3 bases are TGCAGTGCTAGAGATACGGGAGACAGCAATAACTATGGCTACACCTTC.